These 29 T cell receptor beta chains were all obtained from the same sample, sequenced in a study of T cell repertoires in cytomegalovirus infection. TCRdb reanalysed the reads using MiXCR and keeps one entry per CDR3 protein. The sample lists a few hundred thousand distinct CDR3 sequences; 15% to 20% were seen once. Sequencing was carried out using CD8+ T cells from PBMCs. The receptors were gathered from a human donor in good health (CMV status not recorded). Some clones in this sample may be carry-over from other donors' samples.

This clonotype showed up just a few times. The V and J genes are TRBV19 and TRBJ2-5; no clear D. The germline gives CDR1 LNHDA, CDR2 SQIVND (reference sequence). V was shortened by 1 base and J by 3 bases, with 12 bases between the two germline ends. The CDR3 loop spans 15 amino acids. CDR3 coding DNA: TGTGCCAGTAGTATAGTATCCGGAGCCAAAGAGACCCAGTACTTC. It codes for CASSIVSGAKETQYF.

The chain recombines TRBV7-9 with TRBJ2-1; TRBD2 agrees at 10 bases. The CDR3 contains 18 residues. After removal of 3 bases from V and 0 bases from J, the junction contained 8 bases not matched to a gene. CDR1 and CDR2 (germline): SEHNR, FQNEAQ (reference sequence). CDR3 sequence: CASSFLAGVKNSYNEQFF. The CDR3 coding sequence is TGTGCCAGCAGCTTCCTAGCGGGGGTAAAAAACTCCTACAATGAGCAGTTCTTC.

The CDR3 nucleotides read TGTGCCAGCAGCCCGGAAGGACAGGGCGCTAATGAAAAACTGTTTTTT. Protein: CASSPEGQGANEKLFF. This sequence joins TRBV14 and TRBJ1-4; 8 bases map to TRBD1. V lost 4 bases, J lost 3 bases, and 7 bases stayed unmatched. The CDR3 runs 16 residues. Germline V lookup: CDR1 SGHDN, CDR2 FVKESK.

This clonotype has at least ten counts. The chain uses TRBV7-6 and TRBJ2-1; 10 bases line up with TRBD1. Germline assignment: CDR1 SGHVS and CDR2 FNYEAQ. The CDR3 has 18 residues. With 2 bases clipped from V and 7 bases from J, the junction kept 14 bases outside the gene matches. The CDR3 here is CASSLWADRGSDRNEQFF. CDR3 in DNA: TGTGCCAGCAGCTTATGGGCGGACAGGGGGTCTGACAGGAATGAGCAGTTCTTC.

This clonotype was recorded a few times. The J gene is TRBJ2-2, the V gene TRBV7-4, with D possibly being TRBD2 (6 bases). CDR3 length: 12 residues. CDR1 is SGHVT, CDR2 SQSDAQ, per germline. V was shortened by 7 bases and J by 6 bases, with 9 bases between the two germline ends. The CDR3 region has the DNA TGTGCCAGCACCCCGGGGGCCGGGGAGCTGTTTTTT. Its protein product is CASTPGAGELFF.

V and J are TRBV10-3 and TRBJ2-1, with TRBD2 as a possible D gene (6 bases). CDR3 length: 15 amino acids. Trimming left V 7 bases short and J 0 bases short, with 13 bases between. CDR1 and CDR2 from the germline V gene are ENHRY and SYGVKD. Written as DNA, the CDR3 is TGTGCCATCACCACCGGGACTGACTCCTACAATGAGCAGTTCTTC. Translating gives CAITTGTDSYNEQFF.

In this sample, this clonotype turned up a few times. This chain uses TRBV27 with TRBJ2-7; 8 bases match TRBD1. V shed 10 bases and J 4 bases; nucleotides not matched to a gene: 9. The V gene's germline CDR1 is MNHEY and CDR2 SMNVEV (reference sequence). The CDR3 length is 13 residues. The CDR3 bases are TGTGCCACCAGACAGGGGTTGACATACGAGCAGTACTTC. Protein: CATRQGLTYEQYF.

This clonotype was detected only a few times. V and J are TRBV5-1 and TRBJ2-1; D ambiguous. This CDR3 is built from 16 residues. Trimming pared 4 bases from V and 8 bases from J, leaving 22 bases between. Germline CDR1 SGHRS, CDR2 YFSETQ. The CDR3 region has the DNA TGCGCCAGCAGCGCTTCCCCCCCCGTCTCCGGAGATGAGCAGTTCTTC. This translates into CASSASPPVSGDEQFF.

The CDR3 coding sequence is TGTGCCAGCAGTTTTATTGGACCCCCTGGGGAGGAGCAGTACTTC. Translation gives CASSFIGPPGEEQYF. This sequence joins TRBV12-3 or TRBV12-4 and TRBJ2-7; possibly TRBD2 for D (5 bases). The V gene lost 3 bases and the J gene lost 7 bases, with 19 bases spanning the gap. The CDR3 is 15 residues long.

This clonotype was seen ten or more times. The CDR3 DNA sequence: TGTGCCAGCAGTTACGGCGGGGTAACTGAAGCTTTCTTT. It yields the protein CASSYGGVTEAFF. This chain joins TRBV6-2 or TRBV6-3 and TRBJ1-1; no firm D call. CDR3 size: 13 residues. V lost 2 bases to trimming and J lost 5 bases, with 9 bases between them. The germline gives CDR1 MNHEY, CDR2 SVGEGT.

This clonotype was detected many times. This chain uses TRBV7-8 with TRBJ2-2; TRBD2 might be the D (6 bases). The CDR3 runs to 15 residues. V was cut by 5 bases and J by 7 bases, with 17 bases left in between. Germline CDR1 and CDR2: SGHVS and FQNEAQ. The CDR3 DNA reads as TGTGCCAGCAGCCGGCTTGCGGGGTCGGGCGGGGAGCTGTTTTTT. This translates into CASSRLAGSGGELFF.

This clonotype came up many times. The J gene is TRBJ1-6, the V gene TRBV7-8; D unresolved. V lost 1 base and J lost 9, with 16 bases in between. This CDR3 has 16 amino acids. Germline loops: CDR1 SGHVS, CDR2 FQNEAQ. CDR3 sequence reads: CASSLGTPLGGSPLHF. Written as DNA, the CDR3 is TGTGCCAGCAGCTTAGGGACTCCCCTTGGCGGTTCACCCCTCCACTTT.

This clonotype was seen many times. This rearrangement joins TRBV6-2 or TRBV6-3 to TRBJ2-1, with no clear D. CDR1 and CDR2 from the germline V gene are MNHEY and SVGEGT. The CDR3 covers 13 residues. V lost 5 bases, J lost 7 bases, and 12 bases lay in between. The CDR3 spells CASSQFVRNEQFF. DNA of the CDR3: TGTGCCAGCAGTCAATTCGTCAGGAATGAGCAGTTCTTC.

This chain joins TRBV11-3 and TRBJ2-7; tentatively, D is TRBD2 (6 bases). Trimming pared 2 bases from V and 5 bases from J, leaving 10 bases between. The germline V gene encodes CDR1 SGHNT and CDR2 YENEEA. The CDR3 runs to 13 residues. CDR3: CASSLLAFDEQYF. DNA of the CDR3: TGTGCCAGCAGCTTACTAGCGTTCGACGAGCAGTACTTC.

In its sample, this clonotype was seen many times. The chain couples TRBV4-1 to TRBJ2-3; 8 bases agree with TRBD1. The CDR3 has 16 amino acids. Germline V gives CDR1 MGHRA, CDR2 YSYEKL. The V and J ends lost 0 bases and 2 bases, in that order; junction bases with no gene match: 4. CDR3 in amino acids: CASSQEGQAYTDTQYF. CDR3 nucleotide sequence: TGCGCCAGCAGCCAAGAGGGACAGGCTTACACAGATACGCAGTATTTT.

The table lists this clonotype with a few counts. The V gene is TRBV29-1, the J gene TRBJ2-3; 8 nucleotides match TRBD2. Trimming took 7 bases from V and 4 from J; bases not matched to a gene: 13. Germline assignment: CDR1 SQVTM and CDR2 ANQGSEA. The CDR3 is made up of 15 amino acids. CDR3: CSALPRGAFADTQYF. In nucleotides, the CDR3 is TGCAGCGCACTGCCGCGGGGGGCATTCGCAGATACGCAGTATTTT.

The chain carries TRBV19 and TRBJ2-1; a weak D match, TRBD1 (6 bases). The CDR3 is made up of 16 amino acids. The ends were cut back, 3 bases at V and 0 bases at J, with 12 bases in the middle. Germline V lookup: CDR1 LNHDA, CDR2 SQIVND (reference sequence). CDR3 residues: CASSIILGHSYNEQFF. CDR3 coding DNA: TGTGCCAGTAGTATTATCCTGGGACACTCCTACAATGAGCAGTTCTTC.

Ten or more counts support this clonotype. J is TRBJ1-4 and V is TRBV7-9; possibly TRBD1 for D (6 bases). The germline gives CDR1 SEHNR, CDR2 FQNEAQ (reference sequence). The CDR3 covers 15 residues. Deletions cut 1 base from V and 4 bases from J, with 10 bases between. The CDR3 spells CASSLGGGGNEKLFF. Written as DNA, the CDR3 is TGTGCCAGCAGCTTAGGTGGAGGGGGTAATGAAAAACTGTTTTTT. The variable domain in full, completed from reference TRBV7-9 and TRBJ1-4, reads DTGVSQNPRHKITKRGQNVTFRCDPISEHNRLYWYRQTLGQGPEFLTYFQNEAQLEKSRLLSDRFSAERPKGSFSTLEIQRTEQGDSAMYLCASSLGGGGNEKLFFGSGTQLSVL.

Concerning this clonotype: The conserved closing phenylalanine or tryptophan is absent in this CDR3, likely reflecting a read error. This rearrangement joins TRBV6-6 to TRBJ2-3; the match to TRBD2 covers 16 bases. V shed 1 base and J 6 bases; nucleotides not matched to a gene: 7. CDR1 is MNHNY and CDR2 is SVGAGI in the germline V gene (reference sequence). The CDR3 is made up of 18 amino acids. The CDR3 reads CASSYLGLAGGRLDTQYS. CDR3 DNA sequence: TGTGCCAGCAGTTACTTGGGACTAGCGGGGGGGCGTTTGGATACGCAGTATTCT.

The chain combines TRBV6-5 with TRBJ1-2, with D possibly matching TRBD1 (6 bases). Germline CDR1 and CDR2: MNHEY and SVGAGI. V was shortened by 0 bases and J by 6 bases, with 8 bases between the two germline ends. The CDR3 covers 13 residues. The CDR3 protein is CASSYSGGDGYTF. For the CDR3, the DNA is TGTGCCAGCAGTTACTCGGGGGGCGATGGCTACACCTTC.

This clonotype has a handful of counts. CDR3: CASSVSGRGGTGANVLTF. The CDR3 region has the DNA TGTGCCAGCAGCGTATCGGGGAGGGGCGGAACTGGGGCCAACGTCCTGACTTTC. The V call is TRBV9, the J call TRBJ2-6; 7 nucleotides align to TRBD2. Germline V gives CDR1 SGDLS, CDR2 YYNGEE. CDR3 size: 18 residues. J gave up 2 bases and V 1 base, and 9 bases lay outside the gene matches.

This clonotype was picked up many times. The J gene is TRBJ2-6, the V gene TRBV12-3 or TRBV12-4; TRBD1 is a possible D gene (5 bases). The CDR3 totals 12 residues. V was shortened by 11 bases and J by 2 bases, with 7 bases between the two germline ends. The CDR3 region is CASGPGANVLTF. The CDR3 DNA is TGTGCCTCAGGGCCTGGGGCCAACGTCCTGACTTTC.

The V call is TRBV6-5, the J call TRBJ1-1, with TRBD1 as a possible D gene (6 bases). The CDR3 contains 15 residues. Germline loops: CDR1 MNHEY, CDR2 SVGAGI. Trimming stripped 1 base from V and 3 bases from J, with 12 bases between. As DNA, the CDR3 is TGTGCCAGCAGTTACTACGCGGCAGGGGACACTGAAGCTTTCTTT. This translates into CASSYYAAGDTEAFF.

The V and J genes are TRBV28 and TRBJ1-6, with 7 nucleotides matching TRBD1. J gave up 2 bases and V 2 bases, and 6 bases lay outside the gene matches. The V gene's germline CDR1 is MDHEN and CDR2 SYDVKM. The CDR3 is made up of 17 amino acids. The CDR3 DNA sequence: TGTGCCAGCAGTTTAGGGAGGGGGCAAACCTATAATTCACCCCTCCACTTT. It specifies CASSLGRGQTYNSPLHF.

This clonotype was observed at least ten times. J is TRBJ2-1 and V is TRBV28; D gene ambiguous. This CDR3 region has 14 residues. Trimming shortened V by 8 bases and J by 0 bases, and 11 bases separated the two germline ends. The germline V gene encodes CDR1 MDHEN and CDR2 SYDVKM. CDR3 amino acids: CASAPDPSYNEQFF. The CDR3 DNA is TGTGCCAGCGCCCCGGATCCCTCCTACAATGAGCAGTTCTTC.

The chain has TRBV7-9 and TRBJ2-7; weak D call: TRBD1 (6 bases). Between the trimmed V and J ends, which lost 5 bases and 2 bases, there was a span of 10 bases. CDR1 and CDR2 from the germline V gene are SEHNR and FQNEAQ (reference sequence). The length of the CDR3 is 13 residues. CDR3 in DNA: TGTGCCAGCAGCAGACCAGGGGCCTACGAGCAGTACTTC. This encodes CASSRPGAYEQYF. The full variable domain, in which reference TRBV7-9 and TRBJ2-7 provide the parts outside the CDR3, is DTGVSQNPRHKITKRGQNVTFRCDPISEHNRLYWYRQTLGQGPEFLTYFQNEAQLEKSRLLSDRFSAERPKGSFSTLEIQRTEQGDSAMYLCASSRPGAYEQYFGPGTRLTVT.

This clonotype was counted ten times or more. This chain connects TRBV7-9 to TRBJ1-2; TRBD1 matches at 8 bases. With 5 bases clipped from V and 4 bases from J, the junction kept 3 bases outside the gene matches. CDR1 SEHNR and CDR2 FQNEAQ come from the germline V gene (reference sequence). This CDR3 is built from 13 residues. The CDR3 DNA reads TGTGCCAGCAGCGTAGGGACAGGCTATGGCTACACCTTC. Its protein product is CASSVGTGYGYTF.

The chain couples TRBV5-1 to TRBJ1-1; 8 bases align to TRBD1. The junction had 10 bases not matched to a gene; V was cut back by 2 bases and J by 7 bases. CDR3 length equals 15 residues. Looked up from germline, CDR1 is SGHRS and CDR2 is YFSETQ. CDR3 nucleotides: TGCGCCAGCAGCTTCCAGGGGGCGGAAATTAGTGAAGCTTTCTTT. It specifies CASSFQGAEISEAFF. Looking up the rest from reference TRBV5-1 and TRBJ1-1 gives the full variable domain: KAGVTQTPRYLIKTRGQQVTLSCSPISGHRSVSWYQQTPGQGLQFLFEYFSETQRNKGNFPGRFSGRQFSNSRSEMNVSTLELGDSALYLCASSFQGAEISEAFFGQGTRLTVV.

This clonotype was recorded many times. The V call is TRBV7-9, the J call TRBJ1-1, with 7 nucleotides matching TRBD1. CDR1 SEHNR and CDR2 FQNEAQ come from the germline V gene (reference sequence). The length of the CDR3 is 14 residues. J gave up 5 bases and V 5 bases, and 8 bases lay outside the gene matches. In DNA, the CDR3 is TGTGCCAGCAGCCCACCGACAGGGCTTACTGAAGCTTTCTTT. This translates into CASSPPTGLTEAFF.